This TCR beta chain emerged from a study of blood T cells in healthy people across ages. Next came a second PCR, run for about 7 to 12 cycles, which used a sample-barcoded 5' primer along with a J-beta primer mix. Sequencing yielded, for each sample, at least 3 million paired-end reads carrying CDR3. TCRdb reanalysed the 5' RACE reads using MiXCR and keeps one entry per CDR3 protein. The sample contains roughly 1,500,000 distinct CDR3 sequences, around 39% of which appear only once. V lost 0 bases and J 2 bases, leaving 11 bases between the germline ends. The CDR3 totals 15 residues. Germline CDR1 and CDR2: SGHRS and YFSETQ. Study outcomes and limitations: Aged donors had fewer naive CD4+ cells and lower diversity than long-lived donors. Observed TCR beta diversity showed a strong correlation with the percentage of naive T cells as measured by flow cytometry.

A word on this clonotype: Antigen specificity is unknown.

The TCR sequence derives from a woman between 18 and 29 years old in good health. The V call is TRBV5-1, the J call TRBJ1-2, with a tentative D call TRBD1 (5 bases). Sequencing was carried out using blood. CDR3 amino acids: CASSLVTPGNYGYTF. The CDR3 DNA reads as TGCGCCAGCAGCTTGGTCACCCCAGGGAACTATGGCTACACCTTC.